The source of this T cell receptor beta chain is a study of early T cells in non-severe SARS-CoV-2 infection (dated by TCRdb to the early 2020s). About the investigation overall: Because TCR sequencing was done on bulk RNA from unsorted whole blood, the alpha and beta chains could not be paired.

A case-control design nested within a healthcare worker cohort in London, UK, was used, with weekly nasopharyngeal swab PCR tests and blood sampling performed. Healthcare workers were recruited between 23 and 31 March 2020, during the week of the UK lockdown, and were followed weekly for up to 16 weeks. Receptor amplification or capture employed 5' RACE. The sequencer listed for this sample is NextSeq 500. The TCR library protocol attached unique molecular identifiers to individual cDNA molecules to correct for sequencing error and PCR bias. Sequencing covered both TCR alpha and beta chains, and within each sample the abundances of alpha and beta sequences were tightly co-correlated. The published analysis was carried out like this. Decombinator V4 was used to annotate the V gene, J gene and CDR3 of the TCR sequences. TCRs were defined as expanded if a significant change between any two time points was detected under a Poisson model with p below 0.0001. TCR abundances were normalised to the total number of TCRs sequenced in each sample and reported as counts per million. MAIT TCRs were defined by TRAV1-2 paired with TRAJ12, TRAJ20 or TRAJ33, and iNKT TCRs by TRAV10 paired with TRAJ18. A search of VDJdb, accessed on 1 November 2021, was run for TCRs annotated to CMV, EBV and SARS-CoV-2, with TCRs annotated for multiple antigens excluded. The raw public data were reprocessed by TCRdb itself: fastp quality trimming at Q25, MiXCR clonotype calling, in-frame beta chains only. Each CDR3 protein appears once, grouped with its most common genes and DNA. TCRdb, not the original authors, processed these V and J calls. In this sample the table shows some 30,000 distinct CDR3 sequences, roughly 6.6% of which occur a single time. The top ten clonotypes cover about two fifths of the sample.

The research as a whole found: VDJdb matching was skewed toward anti-spike CD8 responses, so virus-specific expansions were likely underestimated and private and CD4 specificities were missed.

Details on this clonotype: What this receptor recognizes is not known. A much larger clone sits a single nucleotide away, making a read error possible.

V lost 5 bases and J lost 3 bases; the stretch between them is 6 bases long. CDR1 and CDR2 were assigned from the germline V gene as KGHDR and SFDVKD. The CDR3, cysteine through phenylalanine, is 13 amino acids long. The DNA shown is the 39-base CDR3, in frame from base 1. Recombination joined TRBV24-1 with TRBJ2-2; the D segment cannot be called with confidence. The specimen was whole blood. This receptor was identified in an adult who was a healthcare worker with PCR-confirmed SARS-CoV-2 infection or an uninfected control (not recorded which). The CDR3 sequence is CATSGLHTGELFF. The sequenced DNA is TGTGCCACCAGTGGCCTCCACACCGGGGAGCTGTTTTTT.